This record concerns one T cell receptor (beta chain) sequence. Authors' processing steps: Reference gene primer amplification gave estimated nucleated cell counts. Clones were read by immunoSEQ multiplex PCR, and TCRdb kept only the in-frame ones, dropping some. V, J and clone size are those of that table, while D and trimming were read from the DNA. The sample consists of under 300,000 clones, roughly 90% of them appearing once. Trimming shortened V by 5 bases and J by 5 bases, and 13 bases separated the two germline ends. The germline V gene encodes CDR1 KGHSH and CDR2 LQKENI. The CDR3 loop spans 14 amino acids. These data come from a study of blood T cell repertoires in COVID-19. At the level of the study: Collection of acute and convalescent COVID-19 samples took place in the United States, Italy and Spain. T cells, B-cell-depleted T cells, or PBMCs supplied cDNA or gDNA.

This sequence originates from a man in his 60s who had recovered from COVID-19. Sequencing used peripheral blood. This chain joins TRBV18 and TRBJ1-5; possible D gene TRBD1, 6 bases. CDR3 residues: CASSASTGYQPQHF. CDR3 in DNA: TGTGCCAGCTCAGCTTCGACAGGTTATCAGCCCCAGCATTTT.